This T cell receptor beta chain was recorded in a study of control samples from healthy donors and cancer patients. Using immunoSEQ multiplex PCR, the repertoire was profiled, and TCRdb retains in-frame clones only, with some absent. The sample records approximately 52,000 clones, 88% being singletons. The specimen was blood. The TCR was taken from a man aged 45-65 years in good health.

The CDR3 DNA sequence: TGTGCCACCGGTGGGGCGGGAGGTGGGCTGGAGACCCAGTACTTC. Protein product: CATGGAGGGLETQYF. This chain links TRBV28 with TRBJ2-5; 8 bases are shared with TRBD2. This CDR3 region has 15 residues. Germline lookup yields CDR1 MDHEN and CDR2 SYDVKM. V lost 10 bases to trimming and J lost 5 bases; unmatched junction nucleotides: 15.